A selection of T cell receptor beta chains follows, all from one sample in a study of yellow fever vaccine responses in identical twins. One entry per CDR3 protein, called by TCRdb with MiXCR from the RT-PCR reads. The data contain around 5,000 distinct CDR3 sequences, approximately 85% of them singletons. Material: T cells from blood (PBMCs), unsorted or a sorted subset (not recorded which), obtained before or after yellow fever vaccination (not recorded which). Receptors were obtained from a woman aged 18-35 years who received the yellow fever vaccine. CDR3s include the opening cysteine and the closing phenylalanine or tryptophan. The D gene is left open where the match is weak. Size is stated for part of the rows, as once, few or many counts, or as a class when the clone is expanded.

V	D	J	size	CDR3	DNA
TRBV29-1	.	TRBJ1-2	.	CSVDPGRDGYTF	TGCAGCGTTGATCCGGGGAGGGATGGCTACACCTTC
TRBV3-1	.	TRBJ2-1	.	CASSQVKGEQFF	TGTGCCAGCAGCCAAGTGAAGGGCGAGCAGTTCTTC
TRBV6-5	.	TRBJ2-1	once	CASSYSAQASHEQFF	TGTGCCAGCAGTTACTCGGCTCAAGCGAGCCATGAGCAGTTCTTC
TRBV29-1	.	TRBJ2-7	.	CSAQDYEQYF	TGCAGCGCTCAGGATTACGAGCAGTACTTC
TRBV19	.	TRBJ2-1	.	CASKSGTYNEQFF	TGTGCCAGTAAGAGCGGAACCTACAATGAGCAGTTCTTC
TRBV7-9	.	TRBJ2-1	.	CASSHLDEQFF	TGTGCCAGCAGCCACTTAGATGAGCAGTTCTTC
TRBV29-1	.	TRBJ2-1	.	CSVEFGSYNEQFF	TGCAGCGTTGAGTTCGGCTCCTACAATGAGCAGTTCTTC
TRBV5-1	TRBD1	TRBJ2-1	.	CASSWGQYNEQFF	TGCGCCAGCAGTTGGGGACAGTACAATGAGCAGTTCTTC
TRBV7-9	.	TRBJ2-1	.	CASSLVSLSNEQFF	TGTGCCAGCAGCTTAGTTAGTCTTTCCAATGAGCAGTTCTTC
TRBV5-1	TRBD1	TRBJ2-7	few	CASSYTGAEQYF	TGCGCCAGCAGCTATACAGGGGCCGAGCAGTACTTC
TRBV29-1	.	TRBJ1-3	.	CSVEDAGWGNTIYF	TGCAGCGTTGAAGACGCAGGGTGGGGAAACACCATATATTTT
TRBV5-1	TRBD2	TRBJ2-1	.	CASSAGLAGGQRQFF	TGCGCCAGCAGCGCGGGACTAGCGGGAGGCCAAAGGCAGTTCTTC
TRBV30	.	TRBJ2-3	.	CAWSLIAGTDTQYF	TGTGCCTGGAGTTTAATTGCGGGAACAGATACGCAGTATTTT
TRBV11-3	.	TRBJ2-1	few	CASKRSTSNNEQFF	TGTGCCAGCAAACGCTCGACTAGTAACAATGAGCAGTTCTTC
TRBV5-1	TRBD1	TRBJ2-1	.	CASSLAGQGAFNEQFF	TGCGCCAGCAGCTTAGCCGGACAGGGGGCATTCAATGAGCAGTTCTTC